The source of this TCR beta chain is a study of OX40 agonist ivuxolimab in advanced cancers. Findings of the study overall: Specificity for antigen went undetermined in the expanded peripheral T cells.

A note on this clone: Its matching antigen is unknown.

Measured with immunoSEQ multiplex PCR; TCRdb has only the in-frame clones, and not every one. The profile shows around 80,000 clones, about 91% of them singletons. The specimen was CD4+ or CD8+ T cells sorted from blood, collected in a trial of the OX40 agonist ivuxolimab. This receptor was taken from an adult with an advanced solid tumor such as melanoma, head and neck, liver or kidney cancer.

CDR3 amino acids: CASSSYPSEQYF. The CDR3 DNA reads TGTGCCAGCAGTTCCTACCCAAGCGAGCAGTACTTC. The chain is built from TRBV28 and TRBJ2-7, with D unresolved. Germline CDR1 reads MDHEN; CDR2 reads SYDVKM. The CDR3 contains 12 residues. V lost 4 bases and J 6 bases, leaving 10 bases between the germline ends. Drawing the rest from reference TRBV28 and TRBJ2-7, the complete variable domain is DVKVTQSSRYLVKRTGEKVFLECVQDMDHENMFWYRQDPGLGLRLIYFSYDVKMKEKGDIPEGYSVSREKKERFSLILESASTNQTSMYLCASSSYPSEQYFGPGTRLTVT.